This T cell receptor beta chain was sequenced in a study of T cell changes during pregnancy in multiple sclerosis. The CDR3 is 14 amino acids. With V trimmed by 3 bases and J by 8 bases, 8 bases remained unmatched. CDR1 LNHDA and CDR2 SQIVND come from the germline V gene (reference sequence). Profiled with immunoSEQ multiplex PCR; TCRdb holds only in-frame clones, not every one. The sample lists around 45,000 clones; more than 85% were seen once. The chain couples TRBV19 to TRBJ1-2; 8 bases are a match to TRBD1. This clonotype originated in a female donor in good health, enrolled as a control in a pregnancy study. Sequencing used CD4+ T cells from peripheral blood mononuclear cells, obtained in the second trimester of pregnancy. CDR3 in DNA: TGTGCCAGTAGTATTTACGACAGGGGAGACGGCTACACCTTC. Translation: CASSIYDRGDGYTF.